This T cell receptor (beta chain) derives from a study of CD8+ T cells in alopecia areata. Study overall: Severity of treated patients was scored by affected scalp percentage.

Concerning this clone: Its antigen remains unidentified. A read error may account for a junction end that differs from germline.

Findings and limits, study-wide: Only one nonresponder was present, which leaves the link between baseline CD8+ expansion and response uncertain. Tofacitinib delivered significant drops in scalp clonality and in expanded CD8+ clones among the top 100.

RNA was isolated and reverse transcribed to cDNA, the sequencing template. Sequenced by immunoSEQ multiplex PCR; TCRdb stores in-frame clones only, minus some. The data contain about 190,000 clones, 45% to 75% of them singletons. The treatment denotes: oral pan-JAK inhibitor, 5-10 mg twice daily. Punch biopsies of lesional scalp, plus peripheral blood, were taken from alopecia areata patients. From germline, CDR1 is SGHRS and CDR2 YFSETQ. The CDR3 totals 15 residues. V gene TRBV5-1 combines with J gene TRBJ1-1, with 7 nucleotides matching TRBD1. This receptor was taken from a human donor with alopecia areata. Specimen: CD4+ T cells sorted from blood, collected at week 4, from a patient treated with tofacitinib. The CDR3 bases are TGCGCCAGCAGCTTGGGGGGACAGTTGAAGACTGAAGCTTTCTTT. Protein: CASSLGGQLKTEAFF.